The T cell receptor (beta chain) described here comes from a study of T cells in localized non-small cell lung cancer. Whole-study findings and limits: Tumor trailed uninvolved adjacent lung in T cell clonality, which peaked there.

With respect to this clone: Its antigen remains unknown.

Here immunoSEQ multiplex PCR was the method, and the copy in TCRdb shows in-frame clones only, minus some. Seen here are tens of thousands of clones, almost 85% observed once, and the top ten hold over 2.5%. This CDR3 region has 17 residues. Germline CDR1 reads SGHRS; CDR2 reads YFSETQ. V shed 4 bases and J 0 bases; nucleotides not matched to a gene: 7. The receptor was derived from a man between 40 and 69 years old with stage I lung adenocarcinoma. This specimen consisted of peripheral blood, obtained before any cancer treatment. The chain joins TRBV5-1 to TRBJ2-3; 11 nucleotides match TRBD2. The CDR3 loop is CASSIGTSGISTDTQYF. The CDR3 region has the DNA TGCGCCAGCAGCATCGGGACTAGCGGAATTAGCACAGATACGCAGTATTTT.